This TCR beta chain was documented in a study of tumor-infiltrating lymphocytes in primary liver carcinoma. Only one count was recorded for this clonotype. Antigen: not known. Total RNA and DNA came together from around 20-30 mg of bulk tissue without cell sorting. Every patient had chronic HBV infection and was treatment-naive. Trimming removed 0 bases from V and 12 bases from J, with 22 bases in between. The CDR3 contains 15 residues. Germline V gives CDR1 SGHNT, CDR2 YYREEE (reference sequence). Study-level findings and limits: Tumors had a significantly higher top-250-clone fraction than blood (p = 0.039).

A primer in the constant region served to generate TCR beta cDNA from approximately 500 ng of total RNA. ARM-PCR was slightly modified, and three nested multiplex PCR rounds with it gave rise to the TCR beta libraries. Each of the first two PCR rounds ran roughly 10 cycles with TRBV1-TRBV30 forward and C-beta reverse primers. TCRdb reanalysed the multiplex PCR reads using MiXCR and keeps one entry per CDR3 protein. Of over 100,000 distinct CDR3 sequences in the sample, around 65% were seen once. V gene TRBV5-4 combines with J gene TRBJ2-7, with a possible D match to TRBD1 (5 bases). Sequenced material: tumor-adjacent normal liver tissue. This TCR was recovered from a woman aged 55-70 years with primary liver carcinoma and hepatitis B virus infection. The CDR3 nucleotides are TGTGCCAGCAGCTTGGGGGGCTTCACCTCCTACAAGCTGTACTTC. Encoded protein: CASSLGGFTSYKLYF.